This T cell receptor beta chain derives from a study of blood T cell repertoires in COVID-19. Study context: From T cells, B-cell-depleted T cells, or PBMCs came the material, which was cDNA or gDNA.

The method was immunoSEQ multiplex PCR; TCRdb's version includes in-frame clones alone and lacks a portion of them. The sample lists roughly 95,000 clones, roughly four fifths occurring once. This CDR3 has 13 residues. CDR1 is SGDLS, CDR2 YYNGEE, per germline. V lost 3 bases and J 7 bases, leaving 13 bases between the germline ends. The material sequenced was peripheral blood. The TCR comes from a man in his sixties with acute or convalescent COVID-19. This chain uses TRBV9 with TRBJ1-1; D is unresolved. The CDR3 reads CASSGGLGGEAFF. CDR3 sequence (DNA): TGTGCCAGCAGCGGCGGACTGGGCGGTGAAGCTTTCTTT.